The rows below give T cell receptor beta chains drawn from one sample of a study of shared clonotypes between healthy human individuals. Repertoires were generated with immunoSEQ multiplex PCR, while TCRdb's copy carries only in-frame clones and drops some. The table includes about 1.5 million clones, about 98% detected once. The sample comprised naive CD4+ T cells sorted from blood. The receptors here all came from a man aged 25-45 years in good health. Both conserved end residues are trimmed from each CDR3.

v_gene	j_gene	CDR3aa
TRBV28	TRBJ1-1	ASSSALRGDTEAF
TRBV2	TRBJ2-2	ASNVAGTGSGELF
TRBV9	TRBJ2-7	ASSVGSAVINEQY
TRBV11-2	TRBJ1-5	ASSLDRDDQPQH
TRBV27	TRBJ1-4	ASSLFRRANEKLF
TRBV18	TRBJ1-5	ASSSDSLGSSNQPQH
TRBV5-1	TRBJ2-1	ASSYWTSGVKSNEQF
TRBV7-6	TRBJ2-7	ASSLVRYYEQY
TRBV18	TRBJ1-5	ASSPIMTSNQPQH
TRBV2	TRBJ1-1	ASSWDRDTEAF
TRBV7-2	TRBJ2-5	ASSQGFQETQY
TRBV28	TRBJ2-1	ASSPPGEQF
TRBV6-6	TRBJ2-7	ASSYPMGQDRYEQY
TRBV7-8	TRBJ2-1	ASSGGFRYNEQF
TRBV14	TRBJ2-5	ASSQTSLGTQY
TRBV6-5	TRBJ2-7	ASGQGRTYEQY
TRBV5-1	TRBJ1-4	ASSPLGTGNEKLF
TRBV25-1	TRBJ2-5	ASRYSGTGVQETQY
TRBV19	TRBJ1-1	ASSILIGRYTEAF
TRBV29-1	TRBJ2-2	SVGPAGTMNTGELF
TRBV29-1	TRBJ2-3	SAGQILTDTQY